This T cell receptor beta chain was identified in a study of cytomegalovirus exposure and HLA in healthy donors. Study-level points and caveats: Researchers reported in a later analysis that a missense DCLRE1C variant was tied to TCR beta V- and J-gene trimming.

13 Jbeta primers and 60 Vbeta primers were used for the PCR. Clones were read by immunoSEQ multiplex PCR, and TCRdb kept only the in-frame ones, dropping some. The top ten clones hold 2.7% of a sample with 200,000 to 250,000 clones, around 83% of them seen once. This clone was recorded only once. Its antigen is not known. This CDR3 region has 15 residues. Per germline, CDR1 SGHVS and CDR2 FNYEAQ. The V and J ends lost 5 bases and 0 bases respectively, with 13 bases between them. The receptor's source is a woman aged 40 to 55 in good health and CMV-seronegative. Material: PBMCs. The chain uses TRBV7-6 and TRBJ1-1; the D is unclear. The CDR3 loop is CASSHPDGMNTEAFF. The DNA for the CDR3 is TGTGCCAGCAGCCATCCTGACGGGATGAACACTGAAGCTTTCTTT.